These 16 T cell receptor beta chains originate from one sample sequenced in a study of blood T cell repertoires in COVID-19. Using immunoSEQ multiplex PCR, the repertoire was profiled, and TCRdb retains in-frame clones only, with some absent. Of around 74,000 clones in the sample, around 90% were seen once. The sequenced sample was peripheral blood. The origin of the receptors is a man in his fifties or sixties with active COVID-19.

This rearrangement joins TRBV27 to TRBJ1-6, with D unresolved. The length of the CDR3 is 13 residues. The V gene lost 8 bases and the J gene lost 7 bases, with 12 bases spanning the gap. In germline, CDR1 is MNHEY, CDR2 SMNVEV (reference sequence). The CDR3 nucleotides are TGTGCCAGCCCCAATCGCGGGAATTCACCCCTCCACTTT. Amino acids: CASPNRGNSPLHF.

The chain joins TRBV5-1 to TRBJ2-2; TRBD1 matches 9 bases. Germline CDR1 SGHRS, CDR2 YFSETQ. Unmatched junction bases numbered 5, after V lost 0 bases and J lost 2 bases. This CDR3 spans 17 amino acids. The CDR3 region has the DNA TGCGCCAGCAGCTTGGTTAAGACAGGGGGAAACACCGGGGAGCTGTTTTTT. It is translated as CASSLVKTGGNTGELFF.

The chain employs TRBV2 and TRBJ2-7; perhaps TRBD1 as D (5 bases). Trimming cost V 7 bases and J 2 bases, with 15 bases left between them. Germline V CDR1 and CDR2: SNHLY, FYNNEI. CDR3 length: 14 amino acids. CDR3 sequence reads: CASTLGQFPYEQYF. As DNA, the CDR3 is TGTGCCAGCACCCTAGGACAATTCCCCTACGAGCAGTACTTC.

The chain couples TRBV29-1 to TRBJ2-7, with 9 bases lining up with TRBD1. Germline assignment: CDR1 SQVTM and CDR2 ANQGSEA. The V gene end was trimmed by 1 base and the J gene end by 4 bases; junction bases not matched to a gene: 2. CDR3 length: 13 residues. CDR3: CSVEAGQGYEQYF. The CDR3 DNA follows: TGCAGCGTTGAAGCTGGACAGGGGTACGAGCAGTACTTC.

This clone was observed a handful of times. The chain links TRBV28 to TRBJ2-2, with D perhaps matching TRBD2 (6 bases). This CDR3 has 15 amino acids. Trimming pared 5 bases from V and 1 base from J, leaving 11 bases between. Germline CDR1 reads MDHEN; CDR2 reads SYDVKM. CDR3 loop: CASSPAGRNTGELFF. CDR3 coding DNA: TGTGCCAGCAGTCCCGCGGGGCGGAACACCGGGGAGCTGTTTTTT.

V and J are TRBV7-9 and TRBJ1-3; D remains unclear. Trimming pared 1 base from V and 3 bases from J, leaving 10 bases between. The CDR3 totals 15 residues. Germline values: CDR1 SEHNR, CDR2 FQNEAQ (reference sequence). The CDR3 region is CASSLVGGYGNTIYF. CDR3 nucleotides: TGTGCCAGCAGCTTAGTAGGAGGGTATGGAAACACCATATATTTT. Combining the CDR3 with reference TRBV7-9 and TRBJ1-3 gives the whole variable domain DTGVSQNPRHKITKRGQNVTFRCDPISEHNRLYWYRQTLGQGPEFLTYFQNEAQLEKSRLLSDRFSAERPKGSFSTLEIQRTEQGDSAMYLCASSLVGGYGNTIYFGEGSWLTVV.

The chain is built from TRBV7-9 and TRBJ1-6; D call uncertain. CDR1 is SEHNR and CDR2 is FQNEAQ in the germline V gene (reference sequence). CDR3 length: 13 amino acids. Trimming took 1 base from V and 7 from J, leaving 5 bases between them. The CDR3 bases are TGTGCCAGCAGCTTAGGGGAGAATTCACCCCTCCACTTT. It is translated as CASSLGENSPLHF.

This chain joins TRBV19 and TRBJ2-1; D is possibly TRBD2 (8 bases). Deletions cut 3 bases from V and 6 bases from J, with 18 bases between. The germline gives CDR1 LNHDA, CDR2 SQIVND (reference sequence). CDR3 length: 16 residues. The CDR3 nucleotides are TGTGCCAGTAGTATTTTCCCCGGGAGGGGGCCCAATGAGCAGTTCTTC. Translated: CASSIFPGRGPNEQFF.

The chain uses TRBV28 and TRBJ1-5; 7 bases match TRBD1. This CDR3 has 14 amino acids. The germline gives CDR1 MDHEN, CDR2 SYDVKM. The J segment lost 4 bases and the V segment lost 6 bases, leaving 6 bases of the junction unmatched. CDR3 nucleotide sequence: TGTGCCAGCAGCCTAAGACAGGGAAATCAGCCCCAGCATTTT. Amino acid sequence: CASSLRQGNQPQHF.

This chain joins TRBV6-6 and TRBJ2-7; tentative D call: TRBD2 (6 bases). The CDR3 contains 14 residues. Per the germline V gene, CDR1 is MNHNY and CDR2 is SVGAGI (reference sequence). V was cut by 10 bases and J by 0 bases, with 16 bases left in between. The CDR3 DNA follows: TGTGCCACCTGTAGGGAGGCGAGCTCCTACGAGCAGTACTTC. Translating it yields CATCREASSYEQYF.

V gene TRBV27 combines with J gene TRBJ2-5, with 13 nucleotides matching TRBD2. Per the germline V gene, CDR1 is MNHEY and CDR2 is SMNVEV (reference sequence). V lost 5 bases and J lost 2; bases outside the gene matches: 2. This CDR3 contains 15 residues. In DNA form, the CDR3 reads TGTGCCAGCAGTCGGACTAGCGGGGGACAAGAGACCCAGTACTTC. Residues: CASSRTSGGQETQYF.

J is TRBJ2-1 and V is TRBV28, with 7 nucleotides matching TRBD2. J was trimmed by 1 base and V by 4 bases; bases with no gene match: 13. The CDR3 runs 18 residues. Germline CDR1 is MDHEN and CDR2 is SYDVKM. Written as DNA, the CDR3 is TGTGCCAGCAGTTCCCTTAATCCGGGACTAAGATCCTACAATGAGCAGTTCTTC. It is translated as CASSSLNPGLRSYNEQFF. Full variable domain (outside the CDR3, taken from reference TRBV28 and TRBJ2-1): DVKVTQSSRYLVKRTGEKVFLECVQDMDHENMFWYRQDPGLGLRLIYFSYDVKMKEKGDIPEGYSVSREKKERFSLILESASTNQTSMYLCASSSLNPGLRSYNEQFFGPGTRLTVL.

This clone has more than one count but fewer than ten. V usage is TRBV25-1 and J usage is TRBJ1-5, with D unclear. The CDR3 has 14 amino acids. Germline loops: CDR1 MGHDK, CDR2 SYGVNS. V shed 3 bases and J shed 6 bases, with 12 bases lying between them. CDR3 in DNA: TGTGCCAGCAGTGACCGGAGGGCAACTCAGCCCCAGCATTTT. Its protein product is CASSDRRATQPQHF.

V usage is TRBV5-5 and J usage is TRBJ2-2, with 8 bases matching TRBD1. The CDR3 sequence is 17 residues long. Trimming cost V 4 bases and J 4 bases; bases outside gene matches: 12. Germline V gene data show CDR1 as SGHKS and CDR2 as YYEKEE (reference sequence). CDR3 nucleotide sequence: TGTGCCAGCAGCCCCACCCCGGACAGGGCGGGCACCGGGGAGCTGTTTTTT. This sequence encodes CASSPTPDRAGTGELFF. The full variable domain, completed using reference TRBV5-5 and TRBJ2-2, is DAGVTQSPTHLIKTRGQQVTLRCSPISGHKSVSWYQQVLGQGPQFIFQYYEKEERGRGNFPDRFSARQFPNYSSELNVNALLLGDSALYLCASSPTPDRAGTGELFFGEGSRLTVL.

The rearrangement joins TRBV5-4 to TRBJ2-3; D is unclear. Trimming cost V 5 bases and J 1 base, with 14 bases left between them. CDR3 size: 15 residues. In germline, CDR1 is SGHNT, CDR2 YYREEE (reference sequence). The CDR3 sequence is CASRIDSHGTDTQYF. CDR3 coding DNA: TGTGCCAGCAGAATAGACTCGCACGGCACAGATACGCAGTATTTT.

The gene calls are TRBV7-2 and TRBJ2-7, with 11 bases identical to TRBD1. The CDR3 is 14 amino acids. Germline CDR1 reads SGHTA; CDR2 reads FQGNSA. The V and J ends lost 4 bases and 3 bases, in that order; junction bases with no gene match: 2. CDR3 sequence: CASSSGTGGYEQYF. The CDR3 DNA follows: TGTGCCAGCAGCTCGGGGACAGGGGGCTACGAGCAGTACTTC.